This T cell receptor (beta chain) was captured by sequencing in a study of CD8 T cells in Susac syndrome. The overall study: Each patient with Susac syndrome, at the time of blood draw, was therapy-naive, on corticosteroids, or on intravenous immunoglobulin alone. Findings and limits, study-wide: Acknowledgment was made by the study that its TCR sequencing and HLA analysis involved a relatively small number of individuals.

After removal of 0 bases from V and 3 bases from J, the junction contained 2 bases not matched to a gene. CDR3 length equals 15 residues. Germline loops: CDR1 GTSNPN, CDR2 SVGIG (reference sequence). This clonotype was seen just once. Its specificity is unknown. The RNA, about 0.45 to 1 ug, was put through reverse transcription using random hexamers. Multiplex PCR with immunoSEQ amplified the TCR beta CDR3 across 54 Vbeta and 13 Jbeta. TCRdb called the immunoSEQ multiplex PCR reads again in MiXCR, with one record for every CDR3 protein. The data show over 130,000 distinct CDR3 sequences, 85% to 95% seen once.

This chain uses TRBV30 with TRBJ2-2; 9 bases are shared with TRBD1. The specimen sequenced was CD4+ T cells from PBMCs. This receptor was obtained from a human donor with Susac syndrome. The DNA for the CDR3 is TGTGCCTGGAGTGTACGGGACAGGGACACCGGGGAGCTGTTTTTT. Translating gives CAWSVRDRDTGELFF.